These 7 T cell receptor beta chains came from one sample sequenced in a study of CD8 T cells in ankylosing spondylitis. Whole-study findings and limits: Several highly homologous variants made up a TCR beta motif, and this motif appeared characteristic of ankylosing spondylitis blood.

MiXCR was run by TCRdb on the 5' RACE reads, yielding one entry per CDR3 protein. The table has about 510,000 distinct CDR3 sequences, approximately 5% seen once. No antigen has been assigned to these receptors. The sample consisted of blood, either unsorted or a sorted T cell fraction (not recorded which). The receptors derive from a male donor with ankylosing spondylitis.

Ten or more counts support this clonotype. This chain joins TRBV6-1 and TRBJ1-1; TRBD1 might be the D (5 bases). The ends were cut back, 5 bases at V and 5 bases at J, with 12 bases in the middle. The germline V gene encodes CDR1 MNHNS and CDR2 SASEGT. This CDR3 has 13 residues. The DNA of the CDR3 is TGTGCCAGCAGTCTCAGGGTTTCGACTGAAGCTTTCTTT. Protein product: CASSLRVSTEAFF.

This clonotype has a count of ten or more. The chain carries TRBV29-1 and TRBJ1-1, with a weak D call TRBD1 (5 bases). This CDR3 is built from 13 residues. Germline CDR1 SQVTM, CDR2 ANQGSEA. The DNA for the CDR3 is TGCAGTTATGCGGGGGTAGGGAACACTGAAGCTTTCTTT. Amino acids: CSYAGVGNTEAFF.

This clonotype was picked up many times. The chain links TRBV10-3 to TRBJ1-2; tentative D call: TRBD1 (5 bases). V shed 5 bases and J shed 2 bases, with 9 bases lying between them. This CDR3 is 13 amino acids long. Germline V CDR1 and CDR2: ENHRY, SYGVKD. The CDR3 loop is CAISLEGNYGYTF. The CDR3 DNA follows: TGTGCCATCAGTCTGGAGGGGAACTATGGCTACACCTTC.

This clonotype was observed many times. The chain has TRBV6-1 and TRBJ2-7; D remains ambiguous. Germline-derived CDR1 and CDR2 are MNHNS and SASEGT. Trimming removed 2 bases from V and 2 bases from J, with 13 bases in between. The CDR3 is made up of 15 amino acids. The CDR3 DNA reads as TGTGCCAGCAGTGAATATGGCAGGCCGACCTACGAGCAGTACTTC. Its translation is CASSEYGRPTYEQYF.

This clonotype has more than one count but fewer than ten. The chain recombines TRBV7-8 with TRBJ2-7; 8 bases match TRBD1. This CDR3 spans 16 amino acids. V lost 4 bases, J lost 2 bases, and 10 bases stayed unmatched. CDR1 SGHVS and CDR2 FQNEAQ come from the germline V gene. The CDR3 DNA reads TGTGCCAGCAGCTCTCTTAGGGGACAGGAAGCCTACGAGCAGTACTTC. This translates into CASSSLRGQEAYEQYF. Using reference TRBV7-8 and TRBJ2-7 for the parts outside the CDR3, the full variable domain is GAGVSQSPRYKVAKRGQDVALRCDPISGHVSLFWYQQALGQGPEFLTYFQNEAQLDKSGLPSDRFFAERPEGSVSTLKIQRTQQEDSAVYLCASSSLRGQEAYEQYFGPGTRLTVT.

The table lists this clonotype with many counts. The genes are TRBV27 and TRBJ2-5, with TRBD1 as a possible D gene (8 bases). The germline V gene encodes CDR1 MNHEY and CDR2 SMNVEV (reference sequence). This CDR3 is built from 14 residues. Trimming left V 3 bases short and J 5 bases short, with 13 bases between. The chain's CDR3 is CASSFTGGGETQYF. CDR3 DNA sequence: TGTGCCAGCAGTTTTACAGGGGGGGGGGAGACCCAGTACTTC.

This clonotype has a count of ten or more. V is TRBV12-3 or TRBV12-4 and J is TRBJ1-6; no definite D call. This CDR3 region has 15 residues. The V and J ends lost 6 bases and 7 bases respectively, with 16 bases between them. The CDR3 coding sequence is TGTGCCAGCAGCTCCGTCTTAAAGGTGAATTCACCCCTCCACTTT. Translated: CASSSVLKVNSPLHF.